A selection of T cell receptor beta chains follows, all from one sample in a study of blood T cells in healthy people across ages. One entry per CDR3 protein, called by TCRdb with MiXCR from the 5' RACE reads. The table includes under 800,000 distinct CDR3 sequences, 35% to 45% detected once. The specimen was blood. Source of these receptors: a woman aged 55-75 years in good health. CDR3s leave out the opening cysteine and the closing phenylalanine or tryptophan. Rows may omit the clone size; those that give it use once, few, many or a size class.

clone size: NA
CDR3 length: 12
J gene: TRBJ2-1
V gene: TRBV7-9
CDR3 protein: ASSLGGGMGEQF

clone size: few
CDR3 length: 15
J gene: TRBJ1-6
V gene: TRBV5-1
CDR3 protein: ASSLGPPDSLNSPLH

clone size: NA
CDR3 length: 12
J gene: TRBJ2-1
V gene: TRBV20-1
CDR3 protein: SARDHVAGGGQF

clone size: NA
CDR3 length: 12
J gene: TRBJ2-5
V gene: TRBV5-1
CDR3 protein: ASSPDPRSETQY

clone size: NA
CDR3 length: 15
J gene: TRBJ2-7
V gene: TRBV18
CDR3 protein: ASSPVSWDRSEEKQY

clone size: few
CDR3 length: 11
J gene: TRBJ2-3
V gene: TRBV20-1
CDR3 protein: SASETVVDTQY

clone size: NA
CDR3 length: 13
J gene: TRBJ1-4
V gene: TRBV9
CDR3 protein: ASSTGQVSLEKLF

clone size: NA
CDR3 length: 15
J gene: TRBJ2-2
V gene: TRBV2
CDR3 protein: TSSPFAGTLPTGELF

clone size: NA
CDR3 length: 13
J gene: TRBJ2-1
V gene: TRBV5-1
CDR3 protein: ASSLAGATLAEQF

clone size: NA
CDR3 length: 13
J gene: TRBJ2-7
V gene: TRBV18
CDR3 protein: ASSLSGTGSDEQY

clone size: NA
CDR3 length: 17
J gene: TRBJ2-2
V gene: TRBV21-1
CDR3 protein: ASSKKDFDGSPNTGELF

clone size: once
CDR3 length: 13
J gene: TRBJ2-2
V gene: TRBV12-3/TRBV12-4
CDR3 protein: ASSPSGAFGGELF

clone size: NA
CDR3 length: 12
J gene: TRBJ2-1
V gene: TRBV5-1
CDR3 protein: ASSPLTGGAIGF

clone size: NA
CDR3 length: 11
J gene: TRBJ2-1
V gene: TRBV20-1
CDR3 protein: SARERLAQEQF

clone size: NA
CDR3 length: 10
J gene: TRBJ1-1
V gene: TRBV6-5
CDR3 protein: ASSYARGEAF

clone size: NA
CDR3 length: 14
J gene: TRBJ1-4
V gene: TRBV5-5
CDR3 protein: ASSLGQGVTGEKLF

clone size: NA
CDR3 length: 13
J gene: NA
V gene: TRBV6-2/TRBV6-3
CDR3 protein: ASTTGWAGRYEQY

clone size: NA
CDR3 length: 12
J gene: TRBJ2-3
V gene: TRBV7-2
CDR3 protein: ASSRKAYTDTQY

clone size: NA
CDR3 length: 12
J gene: TRBJ1-1
V gene: TRBV9
CDR3 protein: ASSPMTGNTEAF

clone size: few
CDR3 length: 11
J gene: TRBJ2-7
V gene: TRBV20-1
CDR3 protein: SAGALGYYEQY

clone size: few
CDR3 length: 10
J gene: NA
V gene: TRBV6-2/TRBV6-3
CDR3 protein: ASSYDGTIQY

clone size: NA
CDR3 length: 11
J gene: TRBJ2-7
V gene: TRBV6-5
CDR3 protein: AGSLDRGYEQY

clone size: few
CDR3 length: 12
J gene: TRBJ1-1
V gene: TRBV10-2
CDR3 protein: ASRDGQGITEAF

clone size: NA
CDR3 length: 15
J gene: TRBJ2-7
V gene: TRBV6-2/TRBV6-3
CDR3 protein: ASGPKTRGKNLYEQY

clone size: NA
CDR3 length: 12
J gene: TRBJ2-5
V gene: TRBV7-2
CDR3 protein: ASSSRGGIETQY

clone size: NA
CDR3 length: 15
J gene: TRBJ2-1
V gene: TRBV3-1
CDR3 protein: ASSPKQGGPSYNEQF

clone size: NA
CDR3 length: 14
J gene: TRBJ2-1
V gene: TRBV9
CDR3 protein: ASSPPGTSGDNEQF

clone size: NA
CDR3 length: 13
J gene: TRBJ1-2
V gene: TRBV5-5
CDR3 protein: ASSLSPVANYGYT

clone size: few
CDR3 length: 13
J gene: TRBJ2-1
V gene: TRBV5-1
CDR3 protein: ASSFTGGVPNEQF

clone size: NA
CDR3 length: 12
J gene: TRBJ2-5
V gene: TRBV12-3/TRBV12-4
CDR3 protein: ASRTHGKQETQY

clone size: many
CDR3 length: 9
J gene: TRBJ2-1
V gene: TRBV2
CDR3 protein: ASSEYNEQF

clone size: NA
CDR3 length: 13
J gene: TRBJ2-5
V gene: TRBV7-9
CDR3 protein: ASSGSRAHQETQY

clone size: few
CDR3 length: 14
J gene: TRBJ2-5
V gene: TRBV5-6
CDR3 protein: ASSYSGDRGRETQY

clone size: many
CDR3 length: 15
J gene: TRBJ2-3
V gene: TRBV12-3/TRBV12-4
CDR3 protein: ASSPRGGGPGTDTQY

clone size: once
CDR3 length: 13
J gene: TRBJ2-7
V gene: TRBV4-1
CDR3 protein: ASSQGSGYGYEQY

clone size: few
CDR3 length: 13
J gene: TRBJ1-2
V gene: TRBV5-5
CDR3 protein: ASSLGQKPLYGYT

clone size: NA
CDR3 length: 13
J gene: TRBJ2-7
V gene: TRBV2
CDR3 protein: ASSELRGEGYEQY

clone size: NA
CDR3 length: 15
J gene: TRBJ2-1
V gene: TRBV5-1
CDR3 protein: ASSLGQGASTGNEQF

clone size: few
CDR3 length: 14
J gene: TRBJ2-7
V gene: TRBV28
CDR3 protein: ASRVFSGKGKGEQY

clone size: NA
CDR3 length: 11
J gene: TRBJ2-3
V gene: TRBV7-2
CDR3 protein: ASGAAGTDTQY

clone size: NA
CDR3 length: 16
J gene: TRBJ2-2
V gene: TRBV6-5
CDR3 protein: ASSLRLAGVRNTGELF

clone size: few
CDR3 length: 13
J gene: TRBJ1-4
V gene: TRBV29-1
CDR3 protein: SATRRGGVGEKLF

clone size: once
CDR3 length: 10
J gene: NA
V gene: TRBV7-9
CDR3 protein: ASSRVTETQY

clone size: NA
CDR3 length: 14
J gene: TRBJ1-1
V gene: TRBV18
CDR3 protein: ASSPSLGLGNTEAF

clone size: NA
CDR3 length: 15
J gene: TRBJ1-1
V gene: TRBV7-2
CDR3 protein: ASSLVGFGALNTEAF

clone size: NA
CDR3 length: 13
J gene: TRBJ1-1
V gene: TRBV29-1
CDR3 protein: SVERRGTGNTEAF

clone size: NA
CDR3 length: 12
J gene: TRBJ2-7
V gene: TRBV12-3/TRBV12-4
CDR3 protein: ASSLKGQLCEQY

clone size: few
CDR3 length: 12
J gene: TRBJ2-7
V gene: TRBV20-1
CDR3 protein: SAVGQGGSYEQY

clone size: NA
CDR3 length: 13
J gene: TRBJ2-5
V gene: TRBV11-2
CDR3 protein: ASSPRGVAEETQY

clone size: NA
CDR3 length: 10
J gene: TRBJ2-7
V gene: TRBV20-1
CDR3 protein: SARTPTYEQY

clone size: NA
CDR3 length: 13
J gene: TRBJ2-1
V gene: TRBV9
CDR3 protein: ASSVRPTAYNEQF

clone size: once
CDR3 length: 17
J gene: TRBJ2-6
V gene: TRBV6-5
CDR3 protein: ASSYTDSLRAPGANVLT

clone size: many
CDR3 length: 13
J gene: TRBJ1-2
V gene: TRBV7-9
CDR3 protein: ASSLSTSGQRGYT

clone size: NA
CDR3 length: 11
J gene: TRBJ2-1
V gene: TRBV10-3
CDR3 protein: AISVGRENEQF

clone size: few
CDR3 length: 13
J gene: TRBJ1-1
V gene: TRBV20-1
CDR3 protein: SARDRGGGNTEAF

clone size: NA
CDR3 length: 14
J gene: TRBJ1-2
V gene: TRBV3-1
CDR3 protein: ASSQEGTGGSHGYT

clone size: NA
CDR3 length: 12
J gene: TRBJ1-3
V gene: TRBV20-1
CDR3 protein: SATRGHSGNTIY